This TCR beta chain stems from a study of blood T cell repertoires in COVID-19 (dated by TCRdb to between 2020 and 2021). As for the study more broadly: Samples covering the acute and convalescent phases of COVID-19 were provided by collaborators in the United States, Italy and Spain. Where available, HLA class I and class II types were obtained from metadata supplied by the sample provider rather than from assay-based typing. The material from the prospective study consisted of cDNA or gDNA derived from T cells, B-cell-depleted T cells, or PBMCs. The samples were drawn from the first 160 participants of the ongoing ImmuneRACE study and from under 1,500 subjects provided by 6 global collaborators. The dataset comprised deeply sampled blood TCRbeta repertoires from subjects exposed to, actively infected with, or recovered from COVID-19. The sample metadata nearly always contained a de-identified subject ID, COVID-19 status, age in years and sex. The repertoires were made available in a free public database intended to serve as a resource for research on the immune response to SARS-CoV-2. Findings and caveats that apply to the study as a whole: The quantity of clinical and demographic metadata differed by source and by participant and was supplied without curation.

Each collaborating institution followed its own protocols to collect whole blood in K2EDTA tubes. Collaborator samples were shipped for TCRbeta analysis as frozen whole blood, isolated PBMCs, or DNA extracted from either sample type. Of note for this clone: There is no known antigen for this receptor. No much larger clone is present one base from it, and per-base qualities are unavailable.

TCRbeta CDR3 regions were amplified from genomic DNA by means of the immunoSEQ Assay, a bias-controlled multiplex PCR. In the paper's pipeline: Nucleated cell counts per sample were estimated from amplification of reference gene primers within the assay. Sequence reads were collapsed and filtered to measure the absolute abundance of every unique TCRbeta CDR3 rearrangement. Productive Simpson clonality was computed per sample as the square root of Simpson's diversity index over productive rearrangements. What TCRdb holds here is the immuneACCESS table cut down to in-frame rearrangements. Part of the clones is not present; checked against another copy, under half of the missing clones reflect an unresolved V gene, and the others are unexplained. V, J and clone size are taken as reported in that table, and D and trimming were inferred from the DNA itself. This sample comprises about 30,000 clones, roughly nine tenths of them detected only once. The ten largest clones take up approximately 24% of the sample.

CDR1 LNHNV and CDR2 YYDKDF are derived from the germline V gene (reference sequence). The CDR3 holds 15 amino acids from the cysteine to the phenylalanine. The only DNA kept is the CDR3, 45 bases in frame from the first base. The trim is 8 bases for V and 3 bases for J, with a gap of 17 bases between the germline ends. The sequencing sample was made of peripheral blood. The sequence joins TRBV15 to TRBJ2-1; perhaps TRBD2 is the D gene, with 6 bases matching. The sequence came from a human donor with active COVID-19. The donor label of this sample is uncertain. The DNA sequence is given as TGTGCCACCCAAGCCAAACAGCGGGTCTACAATGAGCAGTTCTTC. It specifies CATQAKQRVYNEQFF. The entire variable domain, with the stretches around the CDR3 drawn from the reference TRBV15 and TRBJ2-1 proteins, is DAMVIQNPRYQVTQFGKPVTLSCSQTLNHNVMYWYQQKSSQAPKLLFHYYDKDFNNEADTPDNFQSRRPNTSFCFLDIRSPGLGDTAMYLCATQAKQRVYNEQFFGPGTRLTVL.